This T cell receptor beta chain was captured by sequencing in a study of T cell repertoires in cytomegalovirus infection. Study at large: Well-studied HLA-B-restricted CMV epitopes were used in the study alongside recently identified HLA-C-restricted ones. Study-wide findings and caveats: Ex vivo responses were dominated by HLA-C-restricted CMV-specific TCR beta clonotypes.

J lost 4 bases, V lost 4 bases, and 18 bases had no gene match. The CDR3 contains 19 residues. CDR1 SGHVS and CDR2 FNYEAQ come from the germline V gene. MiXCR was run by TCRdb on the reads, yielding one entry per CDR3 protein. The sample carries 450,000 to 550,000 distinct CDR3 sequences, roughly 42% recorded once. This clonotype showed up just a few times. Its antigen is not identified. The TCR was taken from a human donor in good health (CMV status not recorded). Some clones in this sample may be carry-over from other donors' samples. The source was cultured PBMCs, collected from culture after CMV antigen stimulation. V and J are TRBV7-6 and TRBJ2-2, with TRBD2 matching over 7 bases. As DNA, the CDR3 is TGTGCCAGCAGCTCCAGACCGATAGAGGCGGGAGTTAGCACCGGGGAGCTGTTTTTT. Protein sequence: CASSSRPIEAGVSTGELFF.